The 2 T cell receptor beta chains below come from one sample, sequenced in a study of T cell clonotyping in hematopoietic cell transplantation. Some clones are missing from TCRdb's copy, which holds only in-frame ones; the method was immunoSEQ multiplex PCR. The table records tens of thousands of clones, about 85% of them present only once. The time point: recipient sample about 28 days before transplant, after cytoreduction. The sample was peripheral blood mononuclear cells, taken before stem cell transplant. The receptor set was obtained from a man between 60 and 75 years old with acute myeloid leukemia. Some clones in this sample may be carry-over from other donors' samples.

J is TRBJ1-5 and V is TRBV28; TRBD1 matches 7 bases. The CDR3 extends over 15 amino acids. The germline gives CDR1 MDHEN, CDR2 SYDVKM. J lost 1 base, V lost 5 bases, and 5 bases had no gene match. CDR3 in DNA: TGTGCCAGCAGTGTACAGGGGCGAAGCAATCAGCCCCAGCATTTT. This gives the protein CASSVQGRSNQPQHF.

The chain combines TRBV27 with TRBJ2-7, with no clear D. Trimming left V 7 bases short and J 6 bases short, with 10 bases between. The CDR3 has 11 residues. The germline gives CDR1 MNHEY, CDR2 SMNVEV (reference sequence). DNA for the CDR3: TGTGCCAGCACCGATTTCCTCGAGCAGTACTTC. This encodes CASTDFLEQYF.